Following are 21 T cell receptor beta chains from one sample sequenced in a study of response to subunit inactivated influenza vaccine. TCRdb reanalysed the RT-PCR reads using MiXCR and keeps one entry per CDR3 protein. The profile shows 150,000 to 200,000 distinct CDR3 sequences, roughly 10% of them singletons. Material: CD8+ T cells sorted from PBMCs, obtained less than 25 months after vaccination. These receptors came from a man aged 50-75 years who received an inactivated influenza vaccine.

This clonotype was detected ten times or more. The chain couples TRBV9 to TRBJ2-7; TRBD2 is a possible D gene (7 bases). The germline V gene has CDR1 SGDLS and CDR2 YYNGEE. V lost 4 bases to trimming and J lost 4 bases, with 15 bases between them. The CDR3 spans 14 residues. The DNA for the CDR3 is TGTGCCAGCAGCTCCGCGGGGGCTGGGTACGAGCAGTACTTC. This sequence encodes CASSSAGAGYEQYF. Full variable domain (rest looked up from reference TRBV9 and TRBJ2-7): DSGVTQTPKHLITATGQRVTLRCSPRSGDLSVYWYQQSLDQGLQFLIQYYNGEERAKGNILERFSAQQFPDLHSELNLSSLELGDSALYFCASSSAGAGYEQYFGPGTRLTVT.

This clonotype has more than one count but fewer than ten. This sequence joins TRBV29-1 and TRBJ2-7; the D gene is possibly TRBD2 (6 bases). CDR3 length: 16 residues. Trimming cost V 1 base and J 2 bases, with 18 bases left between them. Germline V CDR1 and CDR2: SQVTM, ANQGSEA. CDR3 DNA sequence: TGCAGCGTTGAAGGGGTCGGGGGAAAGTCGCCCTACGAGCAGTACTTC. This encodes CSVEGVGGKSPYEQYF.

This clonotype showed up many times. The rearrangement uses TRBV28 and TRBJ2-7; D call uncertain. Trimming shortened V by 3 bases and J by 2 bases, and 5 bases separated the two germline ends. The V gene's germline CDR1 is MDHEN and CDR2 SYDVKM. The CDR3 contains 12 residues. CDR3 sequence (DNA): TGTGCCAGCAGTTTTGGGGCCTACGAGCAGTACTTC. Its protein product is CASSFGAYEQYF.

A few counts support this clonotype. V gene TRBV6-5 combines with J gene TRBJ1-3, with D unresolved. CDR1 and CDR2 (germline): MNHEY, SVGAGI. The CDR3 length is 17 residues. The germline V and J ends were trimmed by 0 bases and 3 bases, with 15 bases remaining between them. For the CDR3, the DNA is TGTGCCAGCAGTTACTCCATCACGGCCTTTAATGGAAACACCATATATTTT. This translates into CASSYSITAFNGNTIYF.

This clonotype was picked up many times. The chain links TRBV27 to TRBJ2-1; possibly TRBD2 for D (7 bases). Germline lookup yields CDR1 MNHEY and CDR2 SMNVEV (reference sequence). This CDR3 is 15 amino acids long. V was pared by 2 bases and J by 3 bases, with 11 bases between. The CDR3 sequence is CASSLRGAHYNEQFF. The CDR3 DNA reads as TGTGCCAGCAGTTTACGGGGGGCCCACTACAATGAGCAGTTCTTC.

This clonotype was detected once. The chain recombines TRBV20-1 with TRBJ2-2; D not certain. Trimming took off 5 bases at V and 5 bases at J, with 15 bases between the two ends. This CDR3 comprises 14 residues. Germline V gene data show CDR1 as DFQATT and CDR2 as SNEGSKA (reference sequence). The CDR3 loop is CSASPMRSTGELFF. The DNA of the CDR3 is TGCAGTGCTTCCCCCATGCGAAGTACCGGGGAGCTGTTTTTT.

V usage is TRBV7-2 and J usage is TRBJ2-3, with 9 bases that match TRBD1. The CDR3 spans 15 residues. Germline CDR1 SGHTA, CDR2 FQGNSA. The V segment lost 4 bases and the J segment 5 bases; nucleotides outside the gene matches: 7. This chain's CDR3 is CASSSGQGWGDTQYF. In nucleotides, the CDR3 is TGTGCCAGCAGCTCCGGACAGGGGTGGGGAGATACGCAGTATTTT.

This clonotype was seen more than once but under ten times. The rearrangement uses TRBV29-1 and TRBJ1-2; 9 bases are shared with TRBD1. Unmatched junction bases numbered 11, after V lost 3 bases and J lost 6 bases. Germline V gene sequence: CDR1 SQVTM, CDR2 ANQGSEA. This CDR3 contains 15 residues. The CDR3 loop is CSVEATGGFGNGYTF. The CDR3 nucleotides are TGCAGCGTTGAGGCGACAGGGGGTTTTGGGAATGGCTACACCTTC.

This clonotype was counted only a few times. This chain uses TRBV15 with TRBJ2-7; D uncertain. Germline V CDR1 and CDR2: LNHNV, YYDKDF (reference sequence). The CDR3 length is 14 residues. V shed 9 bases and J shed 0 bases, with 15 bases lying between them. CDR3 bases: TGTGCCACGGGAAAGCGAGGTAGCTCCTACGAGCAGTACTTC. This translates into CATGKRGSSYEQYF.

This clonotype was recorded a few times. This chain joins TRBV24-1 and TRBJ2-7; 9 bases align to TRBD1. CDR3 length equals 16 residues. Trimming took 4 bases from V and 5 from J; bases not matched to a gene: 11. The germline V gene has CDR1 KGHDR and CDR2 SFDVKD. This CDR3 is CATSERPGQGFHEQYF. In nucleotides, the CDR3 is TGTGCCACCAGTGAGCGACCGGGACAGGGATTCCACGAGCAGTACTTC.

In its sample, this clonotype was seen a few times. The chain employs TRBV4-1 and TRBJ1-5; no firm D call. The CDR3 totals 13 residues. Germline V CDR1 and CDR2: MGHRA, YSYEKL. Trimming shortened V by 1 base and J by 9 bases, and 10 bases separated the two germline ends. The CDR3 nucleotides are TGCGCCAGCAGCCAAGGGTCTGGTCGGCCCCAGCATTTT. This gives the protein CASSQGSGRPQHF.

The chain couples TRBV25-1 to TRBJ2-7, with TRBD1 matching over 7 bases. V dropped 4 bases and J dropped 0; count of bases not matched to a gene: 6. Germline CDR1 MGHDK, CDR2 SYGVNS. This CDR3 spans 15 amino acids. The CDR3 coding sequence is TGTGCCAGCAGTGGGACAGGAAGAAGCTCCTACGAGCAGTACTTC. Its translation is CASSGTGRSSYEQYF.

The V call is TRBV4-1, the J call TRBJ2-3, with D possibly TRBD1 on 6 matching bases. This CDR3 contains 15 residues. The ends were cut back, 4 bases at V and 6 bases at J, with 17 bases in the middle. CDR1 MGHRA and CDR2 YSYEKL come from the germline V gene. The CDR3 protein is CASSLDRSAGDTQYF. CDR3 DNA: TGCGCCAGCAGCCTAGACAGGTCCGCCGGCGATACGCAGTATTTT.

This clonotype has more than one count but fewer than ten. The chain recombines TRBV11-2 with TRBJ1-1; 10 positions match TRBD1. CDR1 is SGHAT, CDR2 FQNNGV, per germline. The CDR3 is made up of 13 amino acids. Trimming took 3 bases from V and 7 from J; bases not matched to a gene: 2. The CDR3 DNA sequence: TGTGCCAGCAGCTTCGGGACAGGGGTTGAAGCTTTCTTT. It translates to CASSFGTGVEAFF.

V gene TRBV6-2 or TRBV6-3 combines with J gene TRBJ2-7, with D uncertain. This CDR3 is built from 14 residues. Germline CDR1 is MNHEY and CDR2 is SVGEGT. V was pared by 1 base and J by 0 bases, with 7 bases between. This chain's CDR3 is CASSYWGSSYEQYF. The CDR3 region has the DNA TGTGCCAGCAGTTACTGGGGTAGCTCCTACGAGCAGTACTTC.

The V and J genes are TRBV20-1 and TRBJ2-7; 11 bases are a match to TRBD2. The germline CDR1 and CDR2 sequences are DFQATT and SNEGSKA (reference sequence). This CDR3 contains 15 residues. J was trimmed by 0 bases and V by 5 bases; bases with no gene match: 6. The DNA for the CDR3 is TGCAGTGCTCTTGGGACTAGCGGTAACTCCTACGAGCAGTACTTC. Translating gives CSALGTSGNSYEQYF.

V is TRBV19 and J is TRBJ2-2; a weak D match, TRBD1 (7 bases). The CDR3 extends over 13 amino acids. CDR1 is LNHDA, CDR2 SQIVND, per germline (reference sequence). V shed 5 bases and J shed 6 bases, with 10 bases lying between them. The CDR3 DNA follows: TGTGCCAGTAGTGCCAGGGGGGCCGGGGAGCTGTTTTTT. This encodes CASSARGAGELFF.

J is TRBJ1-2 and V is TRBV12-3 or TRBV12-4; no definite D call. Trimming pared 7 bases from V and 4 bases from J, leaving 10 bases between. The CDR3 spans 12 residues. The CDR3 is CASKNLFYGYTF. DNA of the CDR3: TGTGCCAGCAAGAATCTTTTCTATGGCTACACCTTC.

This clonotype appeared a few times. The rearrangement joins TRBV9 to TRBJ2-5; possibly TRBD2 for D (5 bases). Germline loops: CDR1 SGDLS, CDR2 YYNGEE. The CDR3 loop spans 15 amino acids. V was cut by 0 bases and J by 1 base, with 10 bases left in between. CDR3 region: CASSVGGHVQETQYF. CDR3 bases: TGTGCCAGCAGCGTAGGAGGGCACGTCCAAGAGACCCAGTACTTC.

This clonotype was found a few times. The chain combines TRBV19 with TRBJ2-7, with D perhaps TRBD1 (6 bases). CDR1 and CDR2 from the germline V gene are LNHDA and SQIVND (reference sequence). CDR3 length equals 14 residues. The V end lost 4 bases, the J end lost 1 base, and 11 bases lay between the germline ends. Here the CDR3 DNA reads TGTGCCAGTAGTACAGGACAGACATCCTACGAGCAGTACTTC. Protein product: CASSTGQTSYEQYF. Combining the CDR3 with reference TRBV19 and TRBJ2-7 gives the whole variable domain DGGITQSPKYLFRKEGQNVTLSCEQNLNHDAMYWYRQDPGQGLRLIYYSQIVNDFQKGDIAEGYSVSREKKESFPLTVTSAQKNPTAFYLCASSTGQTSYEQYFGPGTRLTVT.

The chain couples TRBV28 to TRBJ2-2; 10 bases are shared with TRBD2. Germline V gives CDR1 MDHEN, CDR2 SYDVKM. The V segment lost 1 base and the J segment 10 bases; nucleotides outside the gene matches: 3. The CDR3 sequence is 14 residues long. The CDR3 bases are TGTGCCAGCAGTTTATTCACTAGCGGGAAGGAGCTGTTTTTT. Translated: CASSLFTSGKELFF.